This T cell receptor beta chain was retrieved from a study of blood T cell repertoires in COVID-19. Study in general: COVID-19 samples, acute and convalescent, were from the United States, Italy and Spain.

TCRdb's copy holds only in-frame clones and misses some; the assay was immunoSEQ multiplex PCR. The sample records some 190,000 clones, roughly 82% being singletons. The CDR3 loop spans 17 amino acids. The trim removed 3 bases at V and 0 bases at J, leaving 7 bases unmatched. Germline-derived CDR1 and CDR2 are SGHDT and YYEEEE. Seattle researchers signed up patients amid active infection and tracked them longitudinally. J is TRBJ2-1 and V is TRBV5-6, with 9 positions matching TRBD2. The specimen was peripheral blood. The source is a woman between 55 and 75 years old with COVID-19, enrolled during active disease. CDR3 in DNA: TGTGCCAGCAGCTCAAATGGACTAGCGAGCTCCTACAATGAGCAGTTCTTC. Translated: CASSSNGLASSYNEQFF.